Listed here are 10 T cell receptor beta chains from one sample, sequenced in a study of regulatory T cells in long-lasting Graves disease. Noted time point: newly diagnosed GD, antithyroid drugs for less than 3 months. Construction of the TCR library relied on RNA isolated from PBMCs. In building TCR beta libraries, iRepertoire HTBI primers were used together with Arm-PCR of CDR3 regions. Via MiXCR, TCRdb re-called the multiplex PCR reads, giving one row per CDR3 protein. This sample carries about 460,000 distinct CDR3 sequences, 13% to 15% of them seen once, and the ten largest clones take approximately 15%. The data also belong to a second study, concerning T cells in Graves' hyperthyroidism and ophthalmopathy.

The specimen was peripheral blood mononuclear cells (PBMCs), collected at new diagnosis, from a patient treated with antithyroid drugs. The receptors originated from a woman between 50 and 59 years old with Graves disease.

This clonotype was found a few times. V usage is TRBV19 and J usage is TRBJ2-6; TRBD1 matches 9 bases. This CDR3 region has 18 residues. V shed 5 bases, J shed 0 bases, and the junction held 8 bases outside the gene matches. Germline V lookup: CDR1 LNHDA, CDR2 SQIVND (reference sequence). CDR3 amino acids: CASSVHRGPHSGANVLTF. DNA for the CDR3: TGTGCCAGTAGTGTACACAGGGGGCCCCACTCTGGGGCCAACGTCCTGACTTTC.

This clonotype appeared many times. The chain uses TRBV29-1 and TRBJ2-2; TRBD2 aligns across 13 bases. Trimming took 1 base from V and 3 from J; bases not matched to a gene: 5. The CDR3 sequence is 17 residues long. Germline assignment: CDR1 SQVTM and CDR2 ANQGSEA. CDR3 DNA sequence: TGCAGCGTTGAAGGGACTAGCGGGAGACGGGACACCGGGGAGCTGTTTTTT. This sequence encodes CSVEGTSGRRDTGELFF.

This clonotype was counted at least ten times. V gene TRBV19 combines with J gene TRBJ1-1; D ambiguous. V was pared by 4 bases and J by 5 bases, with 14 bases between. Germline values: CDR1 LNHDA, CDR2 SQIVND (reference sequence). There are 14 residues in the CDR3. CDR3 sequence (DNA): TGTGCCAGTAGTACAAACACTAGACGGACTGAAGCTTTCTTT. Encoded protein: CASSTNTRRTEAFF.

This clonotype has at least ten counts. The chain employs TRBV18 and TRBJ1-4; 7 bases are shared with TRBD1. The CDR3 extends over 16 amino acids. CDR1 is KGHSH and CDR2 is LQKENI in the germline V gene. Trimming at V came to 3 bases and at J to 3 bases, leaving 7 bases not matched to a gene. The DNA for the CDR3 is TGTGCCAGCTCACCGTTAGACAGGGAAGCTAATGAAAAACTGTTTTTT. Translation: CASSPLDREANEKLFF. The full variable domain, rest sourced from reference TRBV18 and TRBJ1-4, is NAGVMQNPRHLVRRRGQEARLRCSPMKGHSHVYWYRQLPEEGLKFMVYLQKENIIDESGMPKERFSAEFPKEGPSILRIQQVVRGDSAAYFCASSPLDREANEKLFFGSGTQLSVL.

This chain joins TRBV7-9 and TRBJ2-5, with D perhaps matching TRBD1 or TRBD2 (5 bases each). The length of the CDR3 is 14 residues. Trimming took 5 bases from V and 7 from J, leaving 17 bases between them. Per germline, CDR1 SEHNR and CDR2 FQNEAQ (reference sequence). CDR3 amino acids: CASSPRDELPTQYF. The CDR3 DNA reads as TGTGCCAGCAGCCCCCGGGACGAGCTTCCGACCCAGTACTTC.

CDR3 in DNA: TGTGCCAGCAGTCAACAGGAAAGAACTGAAGCTTTCTTT. Translating it yields CASSQQERTEAFF. The V call is TRBV27, the J call TRBJ1-1, with D possibly matching TRBD1 (5 bases). There are 13 residues in the CDR3. Trimming cost V 5 bases and J 5 bases, with 12 bases left between them. Germline loops: CDR1 MNHEY, CDR2 SMNVEV (reference sequence).

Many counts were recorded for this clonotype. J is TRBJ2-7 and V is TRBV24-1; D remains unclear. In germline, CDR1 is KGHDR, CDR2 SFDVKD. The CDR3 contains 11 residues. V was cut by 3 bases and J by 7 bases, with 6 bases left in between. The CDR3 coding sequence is TGTGCCACCAGTGATAGCCGGGAGCAGTACTTC. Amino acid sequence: CATSDSREQYF.

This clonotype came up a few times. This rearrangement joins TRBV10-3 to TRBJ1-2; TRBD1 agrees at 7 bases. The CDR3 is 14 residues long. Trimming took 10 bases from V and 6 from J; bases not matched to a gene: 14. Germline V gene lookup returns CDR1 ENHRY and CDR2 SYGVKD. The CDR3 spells CASYPGQVAHGYTF. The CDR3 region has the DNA TGTGCCAGCTACCCAGGACAGGTCGCCCATGGCTACACCTTC.

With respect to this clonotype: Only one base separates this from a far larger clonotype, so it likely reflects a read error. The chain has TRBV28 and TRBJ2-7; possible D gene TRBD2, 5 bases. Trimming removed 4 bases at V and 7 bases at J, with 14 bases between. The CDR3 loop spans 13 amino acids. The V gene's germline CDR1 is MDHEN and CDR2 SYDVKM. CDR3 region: CASSSGNRGEQYF. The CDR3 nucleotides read TGTGCCAGCAGTTCGGGCAATCGGGGTGAGCAGTACTTC.

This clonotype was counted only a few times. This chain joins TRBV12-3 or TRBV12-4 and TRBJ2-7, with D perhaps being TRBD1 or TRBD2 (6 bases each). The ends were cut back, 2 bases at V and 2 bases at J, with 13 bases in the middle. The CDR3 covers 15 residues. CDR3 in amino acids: CASSLSGASTYEQYF. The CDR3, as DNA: TGTGCCAGCAGTTTATCGGGGGCCAGCACCTACGAGCAGTACTTC.